Listed below are T cell receptor beta chains from one sample, sequenced in a study of T cells after yellow fever vaccination. Using its own MiXCR run on the 5' RACE reads, TCRdb lists one record per CDR3 protein. The table shows hundreds of thousands of distinct CDR3 sequences, with about 5% occurring only once. The sample consisted of CD4+ T cells sorted from PBMCs, taken on the day of the yellow fever booster vaccination. All receptors derive from a man younger than 30 who received the YFV17D yellow fever vaccine. CDR3s include the opening cysteine and the closing phenylalanine or tryptophan. D genes are given only for firm matches. The size entry is marked missing in some rows and otherwise reads once, few, many or a size class.

j_call,clone_size,d_call,v_call,cdr3_length,cdr3_aa,cdr3_nt
TRBJ2-2,many,NA,TRBV6-2/TRBV6-3,14,CASSYHPSAGELFF,TGTGCCAGCAGTTACCACCCCTCAGCCGGAGAGCTGTTTTTT
TRBJ2-3,many,NA,TRBV4-2,14,CASSQDQIPDTQYF,TGTGCCAGCAGCCAAGATCAAATACCAGATACGCAGTATTTT
TRBJ2-3,few,TRBD1,TRBV19,14,CASSRDRGRDTQYF,TGTGCCAGTAGCCGGGACAGGGGGCGAGATACGCAGTATTTT
TRBJ2-5,NA,TRBD1,TRBV9,14,CASSEGQGKETQYF,TGTGCCAGCAGCGAGGGACAGGGCAAAGAGACCCAGTACTTC
TRBJ1-6,NA,NA,TRBV6-6,12,CASRPDGSPLHF,TGTGCCAGCAGGCCGGACGGTTCACCCCTCCACTTT
TRBJ1-1,many,NA,TRBV7-2,14,CASSFTGRDTEAFF,TGTGCCAGCAGCTTCACAGGGCGGGACACTGAAGCTTTCTTT
TRBJ1-1,NA,NA,TRBV29-1,12,CSLKSSGGEAFF,TGCAGCTTGAAGAGTTCCGGGGGTGAAGCTTTCTTT
TRBJ1-1,NA,NA,TRBV20-1,13,CSARVAGYTEAFF,TGCAGTGCTAGAGTTGCAGGGTACACTGAAGCTTTCTTT
TRBJ1-5,NA,NA,TRBV10-3,14,CAVGSRIGDRPQHF,TGTGCCGTCGGTAGCAGAATCGGGGATCGGCCCCAGCATTTT
TRBJ1-2,many,NA,TRBV10-3,16,CAISEQMGAASYGYTF,TGTGCCATCAGTGAGCAAATGGGGGCCGCTAGCTATGGCTACACCTTC
TRBJ1-1,NA,NA,TRBV28,14,CASSGRQVNTEAFF,TGTGCCAGCAGTGGCAGACAGGTGAACACTGAAGCTTTCTTT
TRBJ2-7,many,NA,TRBV7-2,14,CASSFTPQGREQYF,TGTGCCAGCAGCTTCACACCACAGGGTAGGGAGCAGTACTTC
TRBJ2-7,NA,NA,TRBV4-3,15,CASSQNEGLIYEQYF,TGCGCCAGCAGCCAGAATGAGGGGCTTATCTACGAGCAGTACTTC
TRBJ1-4,NA,TRBD1,TRBV6-1,14,CASSVRGFDEKLFF,TGTGCCAGCAGTGTCAGGGGGTTCGATGAAAAACTGTTTTTT
TRBJ2-3,NA,NA,TRBV7-2,13,CASSFPPPDTQYF,TGTGCCAGCAGCTTTCCCCCCCCCGATACGCAGTATTTT
TRBJ2-2,NA,TRBD1,TRBV5-6,16,CASSLGQGDGTGELFF,TGTGCCAGCAGCTTGGGACAGGGGGATGGGACCGGGGAGCTGTTTTTT
TRBJ1-1,NA,NA,TRBV12-3/TRBV12-4,14,CASSLTGWDTEAFF,TGTGCCAGCAGTTTAACAGGGTGGGACACTGAAGCTTTCTTT
TRBJ2-3,few,NA,TRBV5-4,16,CASSQGGRGHGDTQYF,TGTGCCAGCAGCCAAGGTGGGAGGGGGCACGGAGATACGCAGTATTTT
TRBJ1-2,NA,TRBD1,TRBV10-1,14,CATFIGQGSYGYTF,TGCGCCACCTTTATTGGACAGGGGAGCTATGGCTACACCTTC
TRBJ2-1,few,TRBD1,TRBV7-9,16,CASSPPAQGAMGEQFF,TGTGCCAGCAGCCCACCAGCCCAGGGGGCTATGGGTGAGCAGTTCTTC
TRBJ1-1,many,TRBD1,TRBV5-1,15,CASRSRQGPNTEAFF,TGCGCCAGCAGGAGTAGACAGGGACCGAACACTGAAGCTTTCTTT
TRBJ2-3,NA,NA,TRBV6-6,14,CASSPTELTDTQYF,TGTGCCAGCAGCCCGACAGAGCTAACAGATACGCAGTATTTT
TRBJ2-3,NA,NA,TRBV7-2,14,CASILGFSTDTQYF,TGTGCCAGCATCTTAGGGTTCAGCACAGATACGCAGTATTTT
TRBJ1-1,few,NA,TRBV7-9,14,CASSFDGAYTEAFF,TGTGCCAGCAGCTTCGATGGAGCCTACACTGAAGCTTTCTTT
TRBJ2-2,NA,TRBD2,TRBV6-2/TRBV6-3,17,CASSEPLAGGPTGELFF,TGTGCCAGCAGTGAACCACTAGCGGGGGGGCCCACCGGGGAGCTGTTTTTT
TRBJ1-1,many,NA,TRBV29-1,13,CSVEEIVNTEAFF,TGCAGCGTTGAAGAAATAGTGAACACTGAAGCTTTCTTT
TRBJ2-3,many,TRBD1,TRBV20-1,18,CSARYRGRGPFSTDTQYF,TGCAGTGCTAGATATAGAGGCAGGGGGCCTTTTAGCACAGATACGCAGTATTTT
TRBJ1-2,few,NA,TRBV7-2,14,CASSTTGMDYGYTF,TGTGCCAGCAGCACTACAGGGATGGACTATGGCTACACCTTC
TRBJ1-4,many,NA,TRBV18,14,CASSPPGSDEKLFF,TGTGCCAGCTCACCCCCGGGGAGCGACGAAAAACTGTTTTTT
TRBJ1-2,NA,NA,TRBV5-3,14,CARSLLGGRPGYTF,TGTGCCAGAAGCTTGTTGGGGGGTCGCCCTGGCTACACCTTC
TRBJ2-3,NA,TRBD1,TRBV5-4,17,CASSYDGQVAFTDTQYF,TGTGCCAGCAGCTACGACGGACAGGTCGCATTCACAGATACGCAGTATTTT
TRBJ1-1,once,NA,TRBV19,15,CASLTAARGNTEAFF,TGTGCCAGTCTGACAGCTGCACGGGGGAACACTGAAGCTTTCTTT
TRBJ1-1,NA,NA,TRBV6-5,15,CASMRDWYPNTEAFF,TGTGCCAGCATGAGAGACTGGTATCCGAACACTGAAGCTTTCTTT
TRBJ1-5,many,NA,TRBV4-3,13,CASSQEANQPQHF,TGCGCCAGCAGCCAAGAGGCGAATCAGCCCCAGCATTTT
TRBJ2-5,few,TRBD1,TRBV18,13,CASSPGTDQTQYF,TGTGCCAGCTCGCCCGGGACAGATCAGACCCAGTACTTC
TRBJ1-4,NA,TRBD1,TRBV10-1,15,CASRGQGANNEKLFF,TGCGCCAGCAGGGGACAGGGGGCAAATAATGAAAAACTGTTTTTT
TRBJ1-2,few,NA,TRBV12-3/TRBV12-4,13,CASSFMGADGYTF,TGTGCCAGCAGTTTTATGGGCGCCGATGGCTACACCTTC
TRBJ2-2,many,TRBD2,TRBV5-1,15,CASSDTSGYTGELFF,TGCGCCAGCAGCGACACTAGCGGATACACCGGGGAGCTGTTTTTT
TRBJ2-1,few,NA,TRBV12-3/TRBV12-4,13,CASSFRRANEQFF,TGTGCCAGCAGTTTCCGACGTGCTAATGAGCAGTTCTTC
TRBJ2-2,many,NA,TRBV12-3/TRBV12-4,14,CASSPRGVPGELFF,TGTGCCAGCAGTCCCCGTGGGGTTCCCGGGGAGCTGTTTTTT
TRBJ1-4,few,NA,TRBV4-3,15,CASSLRAATNGKLFF,TGCGCCAGCAGCCTTCGGGCAGCGACTAATGGAAAACTGTTTTTT
TRBJ2-1,NA,TRBD2,TRBV20-1,14,CSASGRGVYNEQFF,TGCAGTGCTAGTGGGCGGGGGGTCTACAATGAGCAGTTCTTC
TRBJ1-1,NA,TRBD1,TRBV15,14,CATSRDRDRGEAFF,TGTGCCACCAGCAGAGATCGGGACAGGGGGGAAGCTTTCTTT
TRBJ1-1,many,NA,TRBV7-9,14,CASSLWGMNTEAFF,TGTGCCAGCAGCTTATGGGGGATGAACACTGAAGCTTTCTTT
TRBJ1-5,NA,NA,TRBV5-1,15,CASSLAGTLNQPQHF,TGCGCCAGCAGCTTGGCAGGGACCTTGAATCAGCCCCAGCATTTT
TRBJ1-4,NA,TRBD1,TRBV4-3,16,CASSRKKRTGNEKLFF,TGCGCCAGCAGCCGAAAGAAACGGACAGGGAATGAAAAACTGTTTTTT
TRBJ2-1,few,TRBD2,TRBV6-5,15,CASSYKRGGMNEQFF,TGTGCCAGCAGTTATAAGCGGGGGGGCATGAATGAGCAGTTCTTC
TRBJ1-6,NA,NA,TRBV2,13,CASIRDSNSPLHF,TGTGCCAGCATAAGGGATTCGAATTCACCCCTCCACTTT